The 29 T cell receptor beta chains listed next were all sequenced from one sample in a study of cytomegalovirus exposure and HLA in healthy donors (TCRdb year 2017). Libraries were built with the immunoSEQ multiplex PCR assay. For the multiplex PCR, a mixture combining 60 forward primers for TCR Vbeta segments and 13 reverse primers for TCR Jbeta segments was used. As stored in TCRdb, this immuneACCESS dataset retains in-frame rearrangements with V and J assigned. A fraction of the clones does not appear; measured against another copy, unresolved V genes explain less than half of the discrepancy, and the remainder lacks a known reason. The sample profile shows 110,000 to 150,000 clones; 60% to 80% of them were found once. Approximately 1.6% of the sample is held by the ten biggest clonotypes. Sequences were obtained from PBMCs. These receptors came from a woman in her thirties in good health and CMV-seronegative.

The genes are TRBV6-5 and TRBJ2-3, with D perhaps matching TRBD2 (6 bases). This CDR3 is 13 amino acids long. Germline V lookup: CDR1 MNHEY, CDR2 SVGAGI. V was trimmed by 8 bases and J by 3 bases, leaving 12 bases between them. The CDR3 DNA reads as TGTGCCAGCGCGAGACGGGGGACAGATACGCAGTATTTT. Encoded protein: CASARRGTDTQYF.

This clone was seen only a few times. The chain employs TRBV2 and TRBJ1-5; a possible D gene is TRBD1 (5 bases). V was shortened by 3 bases and J by 6 bases, with 15 bases between the two germline ends. The CDR3 is 15 amino acids. Germline CDR1 reads SNHLY; CDR2 reads FYNNEI. The DNA for the CDR3 is TGTGCCAGCAGTGACCTTTCAGGGATCCCTCAGCCCCAGCATTTT. This codes for CASSDLSGIPQPQHF.

In DNA form, the CDR3 reads TGCGCCAGCAGCCAACAGGGATTTCAAGAGACCCAGTACTTC. Protein sequence: CASSQQGFQETQYF. The chain combines TRBV5-1 with TRBJ2-5, with TRBD1 as a possible D gene (6 bases). The V end lost 4 bases, the J end lost 2 bases, and 12 bases lay between the germline ends. This CDR3 is 14 amino acids long. Per germline, CDR1 SGHRS and CDR2 YFSETQ.

This chain connects TRBV5-1 to TRBJ1-2; D ambiguous. Trimming cost V 0 bases and J 6 bases, with 9 bases left between them. This CDR3 comprises 13 residues. Germline-derived CDR1 and CDR2 are SGHRS and YFSETQ. This CDR3 is CASSLGGLNGYTF. CDR3 bases: TGCGCCAGCAGCTTGGGTGGCCTTAATGGCTACACCTTC.

The V call is TRBV28, the J call TRBJ1-2; D might be TRBD1 (5 bases). Germline lookup yields CDR1 MDHEN and CDR2 SYDVKM. Trimming left V 6 bases short and J 7 bases short, with 15 bases between. The CDR3 loop spans 13 amino acids. The CDR3 here is CASRRASGGGYTF. For the CDR3, the DNA is TGTGCCAGCAGACGGGCCTCGGGGGGTGGCTACACCTTC.

V is TRBV6-5 and J is TRBJ1-5; D remains unclear. Germline V CDR1 and CDR2: MNHEY, SVGAGI. V lost 0 bases, J lost 11 bases, and 14 bases lay in between. This CDR3 is 14 amino acids long. The CDR3 spells CASSYSSPEEAQHF. The CDR3 DNA sequence: TGTGCCAGCAGTTACTCGAGCCCTGAAGAGGCCCAGCATTTT.

The V and J genes are TRBV9 and TRBJ2-5; TRBD2 might be the D (6 bases). Germline CDR1 is SGDLS and CDR2 is YYNGEE. The ends were cut back, 0 bases at V and 2 bases at J, with 8 bases in the middle. This CDR3 contains 14 residues. CDR3 residues: CASSVGGVQETQYF. CDR3 nucleotides: TGTGCCAGCAGCGTAGGGGGGGTTCAAGAGACCCAGTACTTC.

The chain recombines TRBV23-1 with TRBJ2-7, with TRBD1 matching over 9 bases. Being an ORF, TRBV23-1 has a function that is uncertain. CDR3 length equals 15 residues. After removal of 2 bases from V and 7 bases from J, the junction contained 9 bases not matched to a gene. This chain's CDR3 is CASSQRAQGAREQYV. CDR3 nucleotides: TGCGCCAGCAGTCAAAGGGCACAGGGGGCGAGAGAGCAGTACGTC.

The rearrangement links TRBV27 to TRBJ2-7, with D possibly being TRBD1 (6 bases). Germline V lookup: CDR1 MNHEY, CDR2 SMNVEV (reference sequence). Between the trimmed V and J ends, which lost 6 bases and 3 bases, there was a span of 15 bases. The CDR3 covers 14 residues. The CDR3 loop reads CASSSRRGYYEQYF. CDR3 bases: TGTGCCAGCAGCAGCCGCAGGGGTTACTACGAGCAGTACTTC.

The rearrangement links TRBV6-1 to TRBJ2-7, with 12 positions matching TRBD2. V gave up 8 bases and J gave up 4 bases; unmatched junction bases: 9. Germline V gene sequence: CDR1 MNHNS, CDR2 SASEGT. This CDR3 contains 15 residues. The CDR3 spells CASGKTSGSAYEQYF. The CDR3 DNA follows: TGTGCCAGCGGCAAGACTAGCGGGAGTGCGTACGAGCAGTACTTC.

This chain links TRBV7-3 with TRBJ2-5; D gene uncertain. In germline, CDR1 is SGHTA, CDR2 FQGTGA. With 0 bases removed from V and 2 bases from J, the gap between germline ends came to 4 bases. The CDR3 is made up of 13 amino acids. The CDR3 region has the DNA TGTGCCAGCAGCTTAACGAGGCAAGAGACCCAGTACTTC. Its translation is CASSLTRQETQYF.

V is TRBV2 and J is TRBJ2-2; 8 nucleotides align to TRBD2. The CDR3 contains 14 residues. The V gene end was trimmed by 4 bases and the J gene end by 7 bases; junction bases not matched to a gene: 5. Looked up from germline, CDR1 is SNHLY and CDR2 is FYNNEI. The CDR3: CASSAGGVIGELFF. As DNA, the CDR3 is TGTGCCAGCAGTGCCGGGGGGGTTATCGGGGAGCTGTTTTTT. Using reference TRBV2 and TRBJ2-2 for the parts outside the CDR3, the full variable domain is EPEVTQTPSHQVTQMGQEVILRCVPISNHLYFYWYRQILGQKVEFLVSFYNNEISEKSEIFDDQFSVERPDGSNFTLKIRSTKLEDSAMYFCASSAGGVIGELFFGEGSRLTVL.

This clone has just one count. J is TRBJ2-3 and V is TRBV5-1; TRBD2 matches at 10 bases. Germline V gene data show CDR1 as SGHRS and CDR2 as YFSETQ. The junction had 7 bases not matched to a gene; V was cut back by 4 bases and J by 5 bases. The CDR3 runs to 15 residues. CDR3 region: CASSPAGGPGDTQYF. CDR3 bases: TGCGCCAGCAGCCCAGCGGGGGGGCCGGGAGATACGCAGTATTTT.

Points on this clone: The sample carries other DNA sequences with the same CDR3. V gene TRBV5-1 combines with J gene TRBJ2-5; D is unresolved. Trimming pared 1 base from V and 2 bases from J, leaving 6 bases between. The V gene's germline CDR1 is SGHRS and CDR2 YFSETQ. The CDR3 is made up of 13 amino acids. Written as DNA, the CDR3 is TGCGCCAGCAGCTTGACAGTTCAAGAGACCCAGTACTTC. Translated, it gives CASSLTVQETQYF.

V gene TRBV28 combines with J gene TRBJ1-1, with TRBD1 matching 8 bases. The V and J ends lost 5 bases and 4 bases, in that order; junction bases with no gene match: 3. CDR1 MDHEN and CDR2 SYDVKM come from the germline V gene. This CDR3 is 13 amino acids long. CDR3 in DNA: TGTGCCAGCAGTCGGACAGGGCCCACTGAAGCTTTCTTT. Protein: CASSRTGPTEAFF.

This clone has just a few counts. The V and J genes are TRBV6-6 and TRBJ1-1; possibly TRBD1 for D (5 bases). The CDR3 consists of 14 residues. CDR1 is MNHNY, CDR2 SVGAGI, per germline (reference sequence). Between the trimmed V and J ends, which lost 6 bases and 1 base, there was a span of 12 bases. CDR3 DNA sequence: TGTGCCAGCAGGAATGGCAGGGCGAACACTGAAGCTTTCTTT. Translated, it gives CASRNGRANTEAFF.

The V gene is TRBV5-6, the J gene TRBJ2-3, with 10 positions matching TRBD1. The V segment lost 4 bases and the J segment 5 bases; nucleotides outside the gene matches: 7. The CDR3 contains 15 residues. Germline assignment: CDR1 SGHDT and CDR2 YYEEEE. The CDR3 DNA is TGTGCCAGCAGCAAACCGGGACAGGGGCTAGATACGCAGTATTTT. Protein sequence: CASSKPGQGLDTQYF.

The chain carries TRBV7-6 and TRBJ2-1; the match to TRBD2 covers 10 bases. Germline CDR1 and CDR2: SGHVS and FNYEAQ. V trimming: 1 base; J trimming: 7 bases; junction bases outside the gene matches: 10. The CDR3 has 17 residues. This CDR3 reads CASSLDKRGGLWNEQFF. Written as DNA, the CDR3 is TGTGCCAGCAGCTTAGATAAGCGGGGGGGCCTTTGGAATGAGCAGTTCTTC.

The chain combines TRBV5-1 with TRBJ2-5; 9 nucleotides match TRBD1. The germline V gene encodes CDR1 SGHRS and CDR2 YFSETQ. V trimming: 4 bases; J trimming: 3 bases; junction bases outside the gene matches: 7. This CDR3 is 15 amino acids long. The CDR3: CASSPVGQGEETQYF. The CDR3 DNA follows: TGCGCCAGCAGCCCAGTGGGACAGGGAGAAGAGACCCAGTACTTC.

The chain is built from TRBV10-3 and TRBJ2-6, with a weak D call TRBD1 (5 bases). There are 17 residues in the CDR3. Trimming pared 8 bases from V and 0 bases from J, leaving 17 bases between. Germline CDR1 and CDR2: ENHRY and SYGVKD. Here the CDR3 DNA reads TGTGCCATCTCCACCAGGGCCGGGCTCTCTGGGGCCAACGTCCTGACTTTC. It specifies CAISTRAGLSGANVLTF.

The V gene is TRBV18, the J gene TRBJ2-5; maybe TRBD1 (5 bases). Germline assignment: CDR1 KGHSH and CDR2 LQKENI. This CDR3 has 15 amino acids. Trimming pared 3 bases from V and 4 bases from J, leaving 15 bases between. CDR3 loop: CASSPPTVTGETQYF. The CDR3 bases are TGTGCCAGCTCACCCCCGACAGTCACGGGAGAGACCCAGTACTTC.

V is TRBV30 and J is TRBJ2-7; D is perhaps TRBD2 (6 bases). V dropped 3 bases and J dropped 3 bases, with 15 bases sitting between them. CDR3 length: 14 residues. CDR1 and CDR2 from the germline V gene are GTSNPN and SVGIG (reference sequence). CDR3 sequence reads: CAWSGGSGFYEQYF. The CDR3 DNA is TGTGCCTGGAGCGGCGGAAGCGGGTTCTACGAGCAGTACTTC.

The J gene is TRBJ2-3, the V gene TRBV19, with unresolved D. The V gene's germline CDR1 is LNHDA and CDR2 SQIVND (reference sequence). Between the trimmed V and J ends, which lost 4 bases and 4 bases, there was a span of 6 bases. This CDR3 has 12 amino acids. As DNA, the CDR3 is TGTGCCAGTAGTAGACACGCAGATACGCAGTATTTT. It encodes CASSRHADTQYF.

V gene TRBV14 combines with J gene TRBJ2-5, with TRBD2 as a possible D gene (6 bases). The V end was cut by 4 bases, the J end by 0 bases, with 6 bases between. This CDR3 is built from 13 residues. Germline-derived CDR1 and CDR2 are SGHDN and FVKESK. CDR3 sequence (DNA): TGTGCCAGCAGCCGGGAGGACCAAGAGACCCAGTACTTC. Residues: CASSREDQETQYF.

The rearrangement joins TRBV29-1 to TRBJ2-7; 7 bases are a match to TRBD1. This CDR3 is 12 amino acids long. Looked up from germline, CDR1 is SQVTM and CDR2 is ANQGSEA. V dropped 6 bases and J dropped 2; count of bases not matched to a gene: 4. The CDR3 here is CSVRQGPYEQYF. The CDR3, as DNA: TGCAGCGTCCGACAGGGACCCTACGAGCAGTACTTC.

J is TRBJ2-6 and V is TRBV5-1, with 9 bases aligning to TRBD1. In germline, CDR1 is SGHRS, CDR2 YFSETQ. This CDR3 is 15 amino acids long. V trimming: 9 bases; J trimming: 0 bases; junction bases outside the gene matches: 4. The CDR3 region has the DNA TGCGCCAAGGACAGGGGTAGCTCTGGGGCCAACGTCCTGACTTTC. This encodes CAKDRGSSGANVLTF.

This clone was seen a few times. The rearrangement uses TRBV5-1 and TRBJ1-4, with 8 bases lining up with TRBD1. Trimming at V came to 3 bases and at J to 7 bases, leaving 8 bases not matched to a gene. This CDR3 has 15 residues. Germline V lookup: CDR1 SGHRS, CDR2 YFSETQ. This CDR3 is CASSSGGTQGEKLFF. The DNA for the CDR3 is TGCGCCAGCAGCTCAGGGGGCACGCAGGGTGAAAAACTGTTTTTT.

Details on this clone: At one of its ends the junction is not consistent with the germline gene, which may arise from a read error. The chain uses TRBV29-1 and TRBJ2-3; perhaps TRBD2 as D (6 bases). The germline gives CDR1 SQVTM, CDR2 ANQGSEA. The CDR3 spans 18 residues. In nucleotides, the CDR3 is TGCGGCGTTGAAGAAGTTGTCCCGGGAGCGGTTTCCACAGATACGCAGTATTTT. Translating it yields CGVEEVVPGAVSTDTQYF.

The V call is TRBV4-1, the J call TRBJ1-1; D gene uncertain. Germline V CDR1 and CDR2: MGHRA, YSYEKL. This CDR3 region has 14 residues. V was cut by 4 bases and J by 0 bases, with 9 bases left in between. Written as DNA, the CDR3 is TGCGCCAGCAGCCTGGGCAGGATGAACACTGAAGCTTTCTTT. Protein: CASSLGRMNTEAFF.